The 23 T cell receptor beta chains below were found in one sample sequenced in a study of T-cell memory formation after mild COVID-19 (dated by TCRdb to the early 2020s). The library was obtained by 5' RACE. Sequencing used an Illumina NovaSeq 6000. Starting from the raw public reads, TCRdb applied fastp trimming at Q25, assembled clones with MiXCR and retained in-frame beta chains. All rows with the same CDR3 protein become a single entry with the most common DNA and genes. The sample includes 300,000 to 350,000 distinct CDR3 sequences, with around an eighth observed a single time. The top ten clonotypes cover 21% of the sample. Sequenced input: PBMCs or a T cell subset sorted from them (not recorded which). The receptors were gathered from a man between 18 and 29 years old who had mild COVID-19 (a few samples of this study predate the infection). The sample titles of this study are shuffled in the database, so cell type and time point are left out; the donor was told from shared clones.

This chain connects TRBV10-3 to TRBJ2-7, with 8 bases fitting TRBD1. The germline V gene encodes CDR1 ENHRY and CDR2 SYGVKD. The CDR3 consists of 13 residues. The V gene end was trimmed by 10 bases and the J gene end by 5 bases; junction bases not matched to a gene: 10. The CDR3 loop reads CATWPGQVDEQYF. CDR3 coding DNA: TGTGCCACTTGGCCGGGACAGGTAGACGAGCAGTACTTC.

The chain couples TRBV5-1 to TRBJ2-7, with 7 nucleotides matching TRBD1. Germline V gene data show CDR1 as SGHRS and CDR2 as YFSETQ. The J segment lost 1 base and the V segment lost 4 bases, leaving 8 bases of the junction unmatched. The CDR3 has 15 residues. The CDR3 sequence is CASSVATRGSYEQYF. The CDR3, as DNA: TGCGCCAGCAGCGTGGCGACCAGGGGGTCCTACGAGCAGTACTTC.

In its sample, this clonotype was seen a few times. The genes are TRBV6-2 or TRBV6-3 and TRBJ2-5, with a possible D match to TRBD1 (6 bases). In germline, CDR1 is MNHEY, CDR2 SVGEGT. V lost 0 bases to trimming and J lost 7 bases, with 9 bases between them. The CDR3 length is 13 residues. CDR3 in DNA: TGTGCCAGCAGTTACTCGAGAGGGGGGACCCAGTACTTC. This encodes CASSYSRGGTQYF.

This clonotype was found many times. CDR3: CASSQAPGGRGNTDTQYF. CDR3 sequence (DNA): TGCGCCAGCAGCCAAGCCCCGGGGGGCCGGGGAAACACAGATACGCAGTATTTT. The rearrangement joins TRBV4-3 to TRBJ2-3, with D perhaps TRBD2 (7 bases). The germline CDR1 and CDR2 sequences are LGHNA and YSLEER. Between the trimmed V and J ends, which lost 1 base and 2 bases, there was a span of 19 bases. The CDR3 runs to 18 residues.

This clonotype was seen more than once but under ten times. The V gene is TRBV30, the J gene TRBJ1-1; weak D call: TRBD1 (6 bases). The germline CDR1 and CDR2 sequences are GTSNPN and SVGIG (reference sequence). Trimming took off 0 bases at V and 4 bases at J, with 9 bases between the two ends. The CDR3 covers 13 residues. CDR3 sequence: CAWSVGGGTEAFF. The DNA of the CDR3 is TGTGCCTGGAGTGTTGGGGGCGGCACTGAAGCTTTCTTT.

This clonotype was seen a single time. The chain combines TRBV6-6 with TRBJ2-5; possible D gene TRBD1, 6 bases. Germline CDR1 MNHNY, CDR2 SVGAGI (reference sequence). V lost 8 bases and J 5 bases, leaving 12 bases between the germline ends. CDR3 length: 12 residues. The CDR3: CASSTGSETQYF. For the CDR3, the DNA is TGTGCCAGCTCAACAGGGTCCGAGACCCAGTACTTC.

This clonotype appeared a few times. V is TRBV7-2 and J is TRBJ2-1; D call uncertain. CDR3 size: 15 residues. Germline CDR1 is SGHTA and CDR2 is FQGNSA. The V and J ends lost 6 bases and 6 bases respectively, with 18 bases between them. Here the CDR3 DNA reads TGTGCCAGCAGACCCTCCCTCGCGGCCCTCAATGAGCAGTTCTTC. It specifies CASRPSLAALNEQFF.

This clonotype was recorded a few times. The CDR3 coding sequence is TGCGCCAGCAGCCAACAGGGGGCCTTTCAGGGCTACACCTTC. It specifies CASSQQGAFQGYTF. This rearrangement joins TRBV4-3 to TRBJ1-2, with 8 bases aligning to TRBD1. The germline V gene encodes CDR1 LGHNA and CDR2 YSLEER. This CDR3 has 14 amino acids. The V and J ends lost 2 bases and 8 bases, in that order; junction bases with no gene match: 7.

The V call is TRBV6-6, the J call TRBJ1-4; TRBD1 aligns across 12 bases. In germline, CDR1 is MNHNY, CDR2 SVGAGI (reference sequence). V trimming: 7 bases; J trimming: 8 bases; junction bases outside the gene matches: 11. The length of the CDR3 is 16 residues. Written as DNA, the CDR3 is TGTGCCAGCATCCCGGGACAGGGGGCGATGAGGGAAAAACTGTTTTTT. It translates to CASIPGQGAMREKLFF.

This clonotype showed up just a few times. The chain combines TRBV7-2 with TRBJ2-5; D call uncertain. Germline assignment: CDR1 SGHTA and CDR2 FQGNSA. This CDR3 is 15 amino acids long. V gave up 1 base and J gave up 1 base, with 10 bases separating them. The CDR3 DNA sequence: TGTGCCAGCAGCTTAGAGGTCGGACGCCAAGAGACCCAGTACTTC. This codes for CASSLEVGRQETQYF.

J is TRBJ2-2 and V is TRBV4-3, with TRBD2 as a possible D gene (6 bases). Germline-derived CDR1 and CDR2 are LGHNA and YSLEER. Trimming took off 0 bases at V and 6 bases at J, with 20 bases between the two ends. This CDR3 is built from 18 residues. DNA for the CDR3: TGCGCCAGCAGCCAAGACTCCGGTGAACTTTCGGGGGCCGGGGAGCTGTTTTTT. Its protein product is CASSQDSGELSGAGELFF.

The chain joins TRBV5-1 to TRBJ1-1; D is possibly TRBD1 (6 bases). The CDR3 has 15 residues. Germline assignment: CDR1 SGHRS and CDR2 YFSETQ. Trimming took 4 bases from V and 4 from J, leaving 17 bases between them. The CDR3 spells CASSDIPGVGTEAFF. The CDR3 DNA reads TGCGCCAGCAGCGACATTCCAGGGGTTGGCACTGAAGCTTTCTTT.

In its sample, this clonotype was seen many times. CDR3 in amino acids: CASENRDRAHQFF. The CDR3 coding sequence is TGTGCCAGCGAAAACCGGGACAGGGCCCACCAGTTCTTC. The chain joins TRBV12-3 or TRBV12-4 to TRBJ2-1; 9 bases line up with TRBD1. With V trimmed by 8 bases and J by 13 bases, 12 bases remained unmatched. The CDR3 consists of 13 residues.

There are a few counts of this clonotype. This sequence joins TRBV4-2 and TRBJ1-1; D uncertain. V gave up 4 bases and J gave up 0 bases, with 9 bases separating them. The CDR3 totals 14 residues. Per the germline V gene, CDR1 is LGHNA and CDR2 is YNFKEQ. The CDR3 region is CASSPYPLNTEAFF. CDR3 DNA: TGTGCCAGCAGCCCCTACCCCCTGAACACTGAAGCTTTCTTT.

In this sample, this clonotype turned up a few times. The genes are TRBV4-2 and TRBJ1-4, with D unresolved. Germline V lookup: CDR1 LGHNA, CDR2 YNFKEQ. V lost 5 bases and J lost 3, with 19 bases in between. The CDR3 consists of 17 residues. CDR3 amino acids: CASSSNVQGSPNEKLFF. CDR3 in DNA: TGTGCCAGCAGCTCTAACGTTCAAGGGTCACCTAATGAAAAACTGTTTTTT.

The genes are TRBV6-1 and TRBJ2-1, with D possibly matching TRBD1 (6 bases). The CDR3 is 15 residues long. Germline-derived CDR1 and CDR2 are MNHNS and SASEGT. V lost 2 bases, J lost 7 bases, and 15 bases lay in between. The CDR3 DNA is TGTGCCAGCAGTGAAAGGGCAGGGGAAGGGAATGAGCAGTTCTTC. Translated, it gives CASSERAGEGNEQFF.

The chain combines TRBV20-1 with TRBJ2-3; D is perhaps TRBD2 (6 bases). Trimming removed 6 bases at V and 4 bases at J, with 35 bases between. Germline assignment: CDR1 DFQATT and CDR2 SNEGSKA (reference sequence). CDR3 length: 20 residues. The CDR3 region has the DNA TGCAGTGCCCCGACCGCCGGACCTTTGCCGCGGGGCCTCGTCTCAGATACGCAGTATTTT. Its protein product is CSAPTAGPLPRGLVSDTQYF.

This clonotype was recorded a few times. The gene calls are TRBV24-1 and TRBJ2-1, with D uncertain. V dropped 3 bases and J dropped 0 bases, with 20 bases sitting between them. The CDR3 has 19 residues. Germline-derived CDR1 and CDR2 are KGHDR and SFDVKD. CDR3: CATSDTLRQPSTSYNEQFF. The DNA of the CDR3 is TGTGCCACCAGTGATACACTCCGGCAGCCCTCCACCTCCTACAATGAGCAGTTCTTC.

Only a few counts were recorded for this clonotype. This chain links TRBV5-1 with TRBJ1-2; D is perhaps TRBD1 (5 bases). Germline loops: CDR1 SGHRS, CDR2 YFSETQ. Trimming left V 6 bases short and J 3 bases short, with 12 bases between. CDR3 length: 13 residues. CDR3 region: CASTWGYDYGYTF. The CDR3 DNA reads as TGCGCCAGCACCTGGGGGTATGACTATGGCTACACCTTC.

This chain connects TRBV9 to TRBJ1-2; the match to TRBD1 covers 10 bases. With V trimmed by 0 bases and J by 5 bases, 4 bases remained unmatched. The CDR3 runs to 15 residues. CDR1 is SGDLS and CDR2 is YYNGEE in the germline V gene. CDR3 amino acids: CASSVDGQGVYGYTF. CDR3 coding DNA: TGTGCCAGCAGCGTAGACGGACAGGGGGTATATGGCTACACCTTC.

This clonotype has only a few counts. The rearrangement joins TRBV5-6 to TRBJ2-1, with D uncertain. The CDR3 is 13 amino acids. Germline CDR1 and CDR2: SGHDT and YYEEEE. Deletions cut 0 bases from V and 8 bases from J, with 9 bases between. The CDR3 DNA follows: TGTGCCAGCAGCTTGGTGAGCGTCGATGAGCAGTTCTTC. It codes for CASSLVSVDEQFF.

V is TRBV7-2 and J is TRBJ2-5; D remains unclear. The ends were cut back, 2 bases at V and 2 bases at J, with 6 bases in the middle. The CDR3 spans 13 residues. Germline CDR1 is SGHTA and CDR2 is FQGNSA. CDR3 in amino acids: CASSLQQQETQYF. The CDR3 bases are TGTGCCAGCAGCTTACAACAGCAAGAGACCCAGTACTTC. Together with reference TRBV7-2 and TRBJ2-5, the CDR3 gives the full variable domain: GAGVSQSPSNKVTEKGKDVELRCDPISGHTALYWYRQSLGQGLEFLIYFQGNSAPDKSGLPSDRFSAERTGGSVSTLTIQRTQQEDSAVYLCASSLQQQETQYFGPGTRLLVL.

This clonotype showed up many times. This chain links TRBV7-2 with TRBJ1-2, with 9 nucleotides matching TRBD1. CDR3 length: 14 amino acids. Germline V lookup: CDR1 SGHTA, CDR2 FQGNSA. The trim removed 5 bases at V and 4 bases at J, leaving 5 bases unmatched. CDR3 in DNA: TGTGCCAGCAGCACAACAGGGGGCAGCTATGGCTACACCTTC. Translating it yields CASSTTGGSYGYTF.